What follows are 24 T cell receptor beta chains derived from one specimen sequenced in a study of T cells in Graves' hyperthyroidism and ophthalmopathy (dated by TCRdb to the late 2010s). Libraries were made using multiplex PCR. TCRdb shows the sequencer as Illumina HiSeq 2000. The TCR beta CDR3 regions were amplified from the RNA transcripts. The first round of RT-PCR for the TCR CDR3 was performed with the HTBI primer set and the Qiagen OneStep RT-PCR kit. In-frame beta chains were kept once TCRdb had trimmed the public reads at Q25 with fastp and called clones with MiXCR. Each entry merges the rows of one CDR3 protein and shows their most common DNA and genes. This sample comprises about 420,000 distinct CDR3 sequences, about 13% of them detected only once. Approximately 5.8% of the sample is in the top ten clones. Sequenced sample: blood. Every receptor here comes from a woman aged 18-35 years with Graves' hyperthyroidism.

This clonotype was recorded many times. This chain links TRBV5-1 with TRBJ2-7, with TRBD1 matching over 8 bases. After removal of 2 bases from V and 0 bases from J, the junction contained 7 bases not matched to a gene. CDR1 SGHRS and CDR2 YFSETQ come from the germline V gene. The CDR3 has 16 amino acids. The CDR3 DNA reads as TGCGCCAGCAGCTTATGGCAGGGGGCCCTCTCCTACGAGCAGTACTTC. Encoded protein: CASSLWQGALSYEQYF.

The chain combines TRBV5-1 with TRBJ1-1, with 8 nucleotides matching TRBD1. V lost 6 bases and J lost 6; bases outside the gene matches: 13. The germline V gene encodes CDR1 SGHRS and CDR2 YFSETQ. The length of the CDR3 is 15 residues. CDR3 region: CASNDYIGQGAEAFF. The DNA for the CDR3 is TGCGCCAGCAACGACTACATCGGACAGGGAGCTGAAGCTTTCTTT.

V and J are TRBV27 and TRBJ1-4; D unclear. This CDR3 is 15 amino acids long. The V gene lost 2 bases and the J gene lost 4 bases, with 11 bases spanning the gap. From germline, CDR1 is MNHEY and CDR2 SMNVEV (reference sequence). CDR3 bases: TGTGCCAGCAGTTTAAGTTTCGGATATAATGAAAAACTGTTTTTT. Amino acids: CASSLSFGYNEKLFF.

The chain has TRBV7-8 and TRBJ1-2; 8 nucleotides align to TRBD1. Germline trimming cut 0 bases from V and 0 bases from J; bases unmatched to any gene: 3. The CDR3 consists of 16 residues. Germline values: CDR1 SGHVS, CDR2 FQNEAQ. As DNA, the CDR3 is TGTGCCAGCAGCTTAGCGCTGGACAGGGCTAACTATGGCTACACCTTC. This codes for CASSLALDRANYGYTF. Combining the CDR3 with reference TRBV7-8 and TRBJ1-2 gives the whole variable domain GAGVSQSPRYKVAKRGQDVALRCDPISGHVSLFWYQQALGQGPEFLTYFQNEAQLDKSGLPSDRFFAERPEGSVSTLKIQRTQQEDSAVYLCASSLALDRANYGYTFGSGTRLTVV.

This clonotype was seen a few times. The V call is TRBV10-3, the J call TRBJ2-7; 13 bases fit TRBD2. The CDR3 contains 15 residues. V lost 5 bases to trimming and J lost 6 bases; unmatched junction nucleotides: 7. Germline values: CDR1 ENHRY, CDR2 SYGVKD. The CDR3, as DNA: TGTGCCATCAGTCGGACTAGCGGGAGCTCGACCGAGCAGTACTTC. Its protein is CAISRTSGSSTEQYF.

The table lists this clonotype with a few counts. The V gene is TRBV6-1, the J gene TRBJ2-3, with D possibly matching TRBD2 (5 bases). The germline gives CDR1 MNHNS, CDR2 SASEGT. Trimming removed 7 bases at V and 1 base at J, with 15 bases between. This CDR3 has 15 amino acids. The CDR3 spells CASNLDSGGTDTQYF. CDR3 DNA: TGTGCCAGCAACTTGGACTCAGGCGGCACAGATACGCAGTATTTT.

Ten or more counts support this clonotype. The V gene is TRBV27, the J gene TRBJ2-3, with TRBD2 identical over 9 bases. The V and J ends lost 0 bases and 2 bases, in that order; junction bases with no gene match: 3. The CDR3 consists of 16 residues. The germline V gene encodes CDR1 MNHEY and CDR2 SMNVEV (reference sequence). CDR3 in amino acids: CASSLSTSGYTDTQYF. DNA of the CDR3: TGTGCCAGCAGTTTATCGACTAGCGGATACACAGATACGCAGTATTTT.

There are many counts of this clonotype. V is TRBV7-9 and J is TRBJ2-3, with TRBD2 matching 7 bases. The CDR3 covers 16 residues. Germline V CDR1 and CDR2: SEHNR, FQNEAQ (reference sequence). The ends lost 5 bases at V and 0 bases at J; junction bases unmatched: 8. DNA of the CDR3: TGTGCCAGCAGCGCGCCTAGCGGTCTGAGCACAGATACGCAGTATTTT. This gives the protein CASSAPSGLSTDTQYF.

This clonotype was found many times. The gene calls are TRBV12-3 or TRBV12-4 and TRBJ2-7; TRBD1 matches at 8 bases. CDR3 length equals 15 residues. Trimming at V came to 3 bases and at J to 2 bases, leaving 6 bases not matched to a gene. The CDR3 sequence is CASSLNRGTPYEQYF. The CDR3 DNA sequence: TGTGCCAGCAGTTTGAACAGGGGGACCCCCTACGAGCAGTACTTC.

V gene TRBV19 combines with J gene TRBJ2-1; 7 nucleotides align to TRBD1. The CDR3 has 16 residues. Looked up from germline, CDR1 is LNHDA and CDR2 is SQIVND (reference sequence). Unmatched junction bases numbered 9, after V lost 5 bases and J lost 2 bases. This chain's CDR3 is CASSPRTGSPYNEQFF. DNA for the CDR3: TGTGCCAGTAGTCCAAGGACAGGAAGTCCCTACAATGAGCAGTTCTTC.

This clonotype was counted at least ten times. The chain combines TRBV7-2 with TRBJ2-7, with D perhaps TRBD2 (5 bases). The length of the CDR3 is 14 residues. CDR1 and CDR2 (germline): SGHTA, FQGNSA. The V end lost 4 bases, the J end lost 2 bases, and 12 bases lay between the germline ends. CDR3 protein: CASSSGLNPYEQYF. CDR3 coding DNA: TGTGCCAGCAGCTCAGGACTGAACCCCTACGAGCAGTACTTC.

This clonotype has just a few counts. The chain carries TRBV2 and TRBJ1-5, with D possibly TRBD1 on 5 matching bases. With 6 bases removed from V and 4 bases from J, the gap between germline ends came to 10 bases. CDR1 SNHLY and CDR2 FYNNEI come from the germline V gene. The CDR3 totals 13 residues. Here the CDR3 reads CASRGGGNQPQHF. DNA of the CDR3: TGTGCCAGCAGGGGGGGGGGGAATCAGCCCCAGCATTTT.

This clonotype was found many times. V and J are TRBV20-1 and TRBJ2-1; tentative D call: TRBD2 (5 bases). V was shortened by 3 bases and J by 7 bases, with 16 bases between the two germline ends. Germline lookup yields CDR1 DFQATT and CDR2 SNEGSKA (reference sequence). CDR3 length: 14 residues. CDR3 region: CSASLGGSGNEQFF. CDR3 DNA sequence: TGCAGTGCTAGTCTGGGTGGGAGTGGGAATGAGCAGTTCTTC.

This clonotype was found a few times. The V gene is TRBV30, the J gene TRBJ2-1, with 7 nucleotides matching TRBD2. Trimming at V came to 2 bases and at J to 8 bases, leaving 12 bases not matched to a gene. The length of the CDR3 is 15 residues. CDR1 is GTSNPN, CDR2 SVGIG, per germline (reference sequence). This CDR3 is CAWSRRGGPIDEQFF. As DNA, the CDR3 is TGTGCCTGGAGTAGGAGGGGAGGGCCTATCGATGAGCAGTTCTTC.

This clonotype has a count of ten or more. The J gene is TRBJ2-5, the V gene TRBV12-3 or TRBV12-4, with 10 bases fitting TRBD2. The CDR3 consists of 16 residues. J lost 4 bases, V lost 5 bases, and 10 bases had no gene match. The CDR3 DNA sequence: TGTGCCAGCAGTCCCAGCGGGAGGGCCGTCGGAGAGACCCAGTACTTC. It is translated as CASSPSGRAVGETQYF.

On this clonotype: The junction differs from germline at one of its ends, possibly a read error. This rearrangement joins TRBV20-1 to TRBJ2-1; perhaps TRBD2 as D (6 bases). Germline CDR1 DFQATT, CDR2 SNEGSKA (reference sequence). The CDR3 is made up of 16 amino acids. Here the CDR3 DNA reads TGCAGTGCTAGCCCCACGGCTAGCGCACTTGTCAATGGGCAGTTCTTC. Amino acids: CSASPTASALVNGQFF.

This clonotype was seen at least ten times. CDR3 sequence (DNA): TGCAGTGCTAGAGTGGACAACAGCAATCAGCCCCAGCATTTT. This gives the protein CSARVDNSNQPQHF. The V and J genes are TRBV20-1 and TRBJ1-5, with D tentatively TRBD1 (5 bases). CDR1 is DFQATT and CDR2 is SNEGSKA in the germline V gene (reference sequence). The CDR3 is 14 residues long. Trimming pared 1 base from V and 1 base from J, leaving 8 bases between.

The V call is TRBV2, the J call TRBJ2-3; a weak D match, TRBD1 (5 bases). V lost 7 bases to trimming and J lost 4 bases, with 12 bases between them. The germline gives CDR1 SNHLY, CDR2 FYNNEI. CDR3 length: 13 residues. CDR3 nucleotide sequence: TGTGCCAGCATCGTTAGCAGGGCAGATACGCAGTATTTT. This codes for CASIVSRADTQYF. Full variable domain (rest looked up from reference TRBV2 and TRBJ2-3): EPEVTQTPSHQVTQMGQEVILRCVPISNHLYFYWYRQILGQKVEFLVSFYNNEISEKSEIFDDQFSVERPDGSNFTLKIRSTKLEDSAMYFCASIVSRADTQYFGPGTRLTVL.

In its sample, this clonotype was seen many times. The CDR3 DNA follows: TGTGCCAGCAGCCTCAACCGAGCGGGAGATACGCAGTATTTT. Protein product: CASSLNRAGDTQYF. The J gene is TRBJ2-3, the V gene TRBV11-2, with D perhaps matching TRBD2 (6 bases). V was pared by 5 bases and J by 5 bases, with 14 bases between. CDR1 SGHAT and CDR2 FQNNGV come from the germline V gene. The CDR3 spans 14 residues.

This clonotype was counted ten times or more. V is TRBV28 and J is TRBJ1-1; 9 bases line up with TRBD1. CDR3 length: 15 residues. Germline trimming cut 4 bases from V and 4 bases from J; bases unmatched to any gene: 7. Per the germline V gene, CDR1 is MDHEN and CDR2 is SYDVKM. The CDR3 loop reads CASSSPGTGTTEAFF. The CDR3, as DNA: TGTGCCAGCAGTTCGCCCGGGACAGGGACCACTGAAGCTTTCTTT.

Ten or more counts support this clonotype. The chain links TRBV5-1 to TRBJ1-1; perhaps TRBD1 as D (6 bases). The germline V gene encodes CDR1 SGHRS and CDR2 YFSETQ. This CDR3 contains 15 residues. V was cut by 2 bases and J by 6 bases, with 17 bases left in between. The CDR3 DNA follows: TGCGCCAGCAGCTTAACAGGGTCGGAGGGCGCTGAAGCTTTCTTT. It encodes CASSLTGSEGAEAFF.

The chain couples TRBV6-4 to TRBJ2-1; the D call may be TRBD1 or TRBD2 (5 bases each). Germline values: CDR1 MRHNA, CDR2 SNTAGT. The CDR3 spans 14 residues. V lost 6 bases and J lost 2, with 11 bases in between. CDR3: CASSKGSAYNEQFF. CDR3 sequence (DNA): TGTGCCAGCAGCAAGGGGAGCGCCTACAATGAGCAGTTCTTC.

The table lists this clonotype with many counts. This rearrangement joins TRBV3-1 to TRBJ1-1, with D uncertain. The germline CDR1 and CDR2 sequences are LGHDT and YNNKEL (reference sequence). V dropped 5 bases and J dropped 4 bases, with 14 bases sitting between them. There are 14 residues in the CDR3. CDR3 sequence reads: CASSNNPIGTEAFF. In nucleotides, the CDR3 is TGTGCCAGCAGCAATAACCCCATCGGCACTGAAGCTTTCTTT.

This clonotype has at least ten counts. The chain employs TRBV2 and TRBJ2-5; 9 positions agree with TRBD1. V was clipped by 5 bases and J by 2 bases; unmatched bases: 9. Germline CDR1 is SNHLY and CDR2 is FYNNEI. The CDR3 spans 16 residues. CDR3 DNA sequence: TGTGCCAGCAGTTCACAGGGGGCCGGAGGGCAAGAGACCCAGTACTTC. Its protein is CASSSQGAGGQETQYF. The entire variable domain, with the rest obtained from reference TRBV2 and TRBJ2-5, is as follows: EPEVTQTPSHQVTQMGQEVILRCVPISNHLYFYWYRQILGQKVEFLVSFYNNEISEKSEIFDDQFSVERPDGSNFTLKIRSTKLEDSAMYFCASSSQGAGGQETQYFGPGTRLLVL.